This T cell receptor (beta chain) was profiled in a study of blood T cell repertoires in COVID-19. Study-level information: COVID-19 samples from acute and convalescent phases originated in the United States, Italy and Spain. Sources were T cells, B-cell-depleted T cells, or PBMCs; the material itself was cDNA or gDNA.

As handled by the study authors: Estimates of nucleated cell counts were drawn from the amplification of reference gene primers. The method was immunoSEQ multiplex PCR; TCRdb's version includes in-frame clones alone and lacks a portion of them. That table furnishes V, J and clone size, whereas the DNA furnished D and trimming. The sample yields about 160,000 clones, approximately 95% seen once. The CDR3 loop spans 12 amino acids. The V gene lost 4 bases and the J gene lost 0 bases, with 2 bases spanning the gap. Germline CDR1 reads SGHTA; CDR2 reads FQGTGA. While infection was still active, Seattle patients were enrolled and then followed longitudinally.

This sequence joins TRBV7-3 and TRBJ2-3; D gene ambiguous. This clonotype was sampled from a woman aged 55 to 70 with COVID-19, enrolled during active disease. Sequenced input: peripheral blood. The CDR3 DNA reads TGTGCCAGCAGCTCAAGCACAGATACGCAGTATTTT. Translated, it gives CASSSSTDTQYF.